The 26 T cell receptor beta chains listed next were all sequenced from one sample in a study of identifying expanded T cells in peripheral blood. The data were produced by immunoSEQ multiplex PCR, yet TCRdb's version contains in-frame clones alone and is incomplete. Among 50,000 to 75,000 clones listed, around 87% were seen once. Sequenced material: blood. These receptors were obtained from a person aged 18 to 75 in good health.

The V gene is TRBV11-3, the J gene TRBJ2-2, with D unresolved. The germline V gene has CDR1 SGHNT and CDR2 YENEEA. V lost 5 bases, J lost 1 base, and 11 bases lay in between. The CDR3 has 15 residues. In DNA form, the CDR3 reads TGTGCCAGCAGCCCACGACAAGGGAACACCGGGGAGCTGTTTTTT. This translates into CASSPRQGNTGELFF.

The chain joins TRBV6-6 to TRBJ1-5, with 7 nucleotides matching TRBD1. J gave up 3 bases and V 5 bases, and 7 bases lay outside the gene matches. The CDR3 runs to 15 residues. Germline CDR1 MNHNY, CDR2 SVGAGI (reference sequence). The CDR3 bases are TGTGCCAGCAGTCGATTCGGACAGGTCAATCAGCCCCAGCATTTT. The encoded protein is CASSRFGQVNQPQHF.

V is TRBV29-1 and J is TRBJ2-7; 7 bases line up with TRBD1. Germline V gene sequence: CDR1 SQVTM, CDR2 ANQGSEA. This CDR3 comprises 13 residues. With V trimmed by 6 bases and J by 0 bases, 5 bases remained unmatched. The CDR3 is CSVRQGSSYEQYF. The CDR3 DNA sequence: TGCAGCGTCAGACAGGGTAGCTCCTACGAGCAGTACTTC.

This clone was seen a single time. The rearrangement uses TRBV9 and TRBJ1-4, with D tentatively TRBD1 (6 bases). With 4 bases removed from V and 5 bases from J, the gap between germline ends came to 21 bases. The CDR3 loop spans 17 amino acids. The germline gives CDR1 SGDLS, CDR2 YYNGEE. The CDR3 here is CASSLQGGWGRNEKLFF. CDR3 DNA: TGTGCCAGCAGCTTACAGGGAGGTTGGGGTAGGAATGAAAAACTGTTTTTT.

This chain joins TRBV11-3 and TRBJ2-1, with 7 bases aligning to TRBD2. This CDR3 has 13 amino acids. Looked up from germline, CDR1 is SGHNT and CDR2 is YENEEA. The V gene end was trimmed by 1 base and the J gene end by 8 bases; junction bases not matched to a gene: 2. The CDR3 DNA is TGTGCCAGCAGCTTAGGCGGGAGCGATGAGCAGTTCTTC. Translated, it gives CASSLGGSDEQFF.

Only a few counts were recorded for this clone. This rearrangement joins TRBV4-1 to TRBJ1-1, with D maybe TRBD1 (6 bases). Per germline, CDR1 MGHRA and CDR2 YSYEKL. The CDR3 runs to 18 residues. The germline V and J ends were trimmed by 5 bases and 9 bases, with 31 bases remaining between them. The CDR3 here is CASSLGGRLGGTDRKAFF. The CDR3 nucleotides are TGCGCCAGCAGCTTGGGGGGCAGGCTGGGAGGGACTGACAGGAAAGCTTTCTTT.

J is TRBJ2-1 and V is TRBV5-1; 16 bases map to TRBD2. V trimming: 5 bases; J trimming: 2 bases; junction bases outside the gene matches: 13. CDR1 is SGHRS and CDR2 is YFSETQ in the germline V gene. CDR3 size: 20 residues. CDR3 loop: CASSTRRGLAGGSPYNEQFF. CDR3 sequence (DNA): TGCGCCAGCAGTACCCGGCGGGGACTAGCGGGGGGGAGTCCCTACAATGAGCAGTTCTTC.

The V call is TRBV28, the J call TRBJ2-3; weak D call: TRBD2 (7 bases). The CDR3 totals 14 residues. V dropped 6 bases and J dropped 6 bases, with 16 bases sitting between them. Germline loops: CDR1 MDHEN, CDR2 SYDVKM. CDR3 amino acids: CASSHVRGADTQYF. The CDR3 nucleotides read TGTGCCAGCAGCCACGTTCGGGGGGCCGATACGCAGTATTTT.

As for this clone: The sample carries other DNA sequences with the same CDR3. The chain's CDR3 is CASSLDRVEETQYF. The CDR3 nucleotides are TGCGCCAGCAGCTTAGACAGGGTTGAAGAGACCCAGTACTTC. The chain uses TRBV5-1 and TRBJ2-5, with 7 bases lining up with TRBD1. The CDR3 loop spans 14 amino acids. Trimming removed 2 bases from V and 3 bases from J; junction bases left unmatched: 4. Looked up from germline, CDR1 is SGHRS and CDR2 is YFSETQ.

This sequence joins TRBV7-2 and TRBJ2-5; TRBD1 matches at 8 bases. This CDR3 comprises 15 residues. Germline V gene data show CDR1 as SGHTA and CDR2 as FQGNSA. With V trimmed by 5 bases and J by 5 bases, 10 bases remained unmatched. CDR3 region: CASSPRQGLGETQYF. CDR3 nucleotides: TGTGCCAGCAGCCCCCGACAGGGGTTGGGGGAGACCCAGTACTTC.

The CDR3 loop reads CASRGSRDEGHYEQYF. In nucleotides, the CDR3 is TGTGCCAGTAGAGGCAGCCGGGACGAAGGGCACTACGAGCAGTACTTC. This chain links TRBV19 with TRBJ2-7, with D perhaps given as TRBD1 or TRBD2 (5 bases each). CDR1 is LNHDA, CDR2 SQIVND, per germline (reference sequence). Trimming stripped 6 bases from V and 3 bases from J, with 21 bases between. The CDR3 is 16 residues long.

This clone was counted only a few times. V usage is TRBV27 and J usage is TRBJ2-7; 7 nucleotides align to TRBD1. V lost 5 bases to trimming and J lost 7 bases; unmatched junction nucleotides: 11. Germline V CDR1 and CDR2: MNHEY, SMNVEV (reference sequence). The CDR3 consists of 14 residues. The CDR3 protein is CASSPIRTGLEQYF. The CDR3 nucleotides are TGTGCCAGCAGTCCAATCCGGACAGGTCTGGAGCAGTACTTC.

The CDR3 bases are TGTGCCAGCAGTCGGGACAGGGGAACAGATACGCAGTATTTT. Protein: CASSRDRGTDTQYF. The chain recombines TRBV28 with TRBJ2-3, with 10 bases matching TRBD1. The germline V gene encodes CDR1 MDHEN and CDR2 SYDVKM. V lost 5 bases, J lost 3 bases, and 2 bases stayed unmatched. CDR3 length: 14 amino acids.

This chain uses TRBV5-6 with TRBJ1-1; TRBD1 might be the D (6 bases). The V end was cut by 2 bases, the J end by 4 bases, with 9 bases between. The CDR3 sequence is 13 residues long. CDR1 and CDR2 from the germline V gene are SGHDT and YYEEEE. The CDR3 loop is CASSLQGPTEAFF. CDR3 DNA: TGTGCCAGCAGCTTACAGGGCCCCACTGAAGCTTTCTTT.

The chain recombines TRBV7-2 with TRBJ2-4; 9 positions match TRBD2. The CDR3 loop spans 16 amino acids. The V segment lost 0 bases and the J segment 6 bases; nucleotides outside the gene matches: 6. CDR1 and CDR2 from the germline V gene are SGHTA and FQGNSA. CDR3 DNA sequence: TGTGCCAGCAGCTTAGCTAGGGCGGGGGGGCCAAACATTCAGTACTTC. Translated, it gives CASSLARAGGPNIQYF.

This sequence joins TRBV7-8 and TRBJ2-1; 11 bases agree with TRBD2. This CDR3 region has 15 residues. The V and J ends lost 3 bases and 10 bases, in that order; junction bases with no gene match: 8. The germline gives CDR1 SGHVS, CDR2 FQNEAQ. The CDR3 is CASSLERLAGSEQFF. CDR3 coding DNA: TGTGCCAGCAGCTTGGAGAGACTAGCGGGAAGCGAGCAGTTCTTC.

V usage is TRBV7-9 and J usage is TRBJ1-5; no clear D gene. The CDR3 runs to 15 residues. Germline CDR1 SEHNR, CDR2 FQNEAQ (reference sequence). V was pared by 6 bases and J by 3 bases, with 15 bases between. The CDR3 reads CASSAEEVPNQPQHF. The CDR3 DNA is TGTGCCAGCAGTGCAGAGGAAGTCCCCAATCAGCCCCAGCATTTT.

The V and J genes are TRBV27 and TRBJ2-7; a possible D gene is TRBD2 (6 bases). CDR3 length: 15 amino acids. V gave up 1 base and J gave up 4 bases, with 14 bases separating them. The germline CDR1 and CDR2 sequences are MNHEY and SMNVEV (reference sequence). For the CDR3, the DNA is TGTGCCAGCAGTTTATTGGGCGGGAAAGTGTACGAGCAGTACTTC. Amino acids: CASSLLGGKVYEQYF.

This chain connects TRBV10-1 to TRBJ2-2, with TRBD1 as a possible D gene (6 bases). The CDR3 has 13 residues. CDR1 is WNHNN, CDR2 SYGVQD, per germline (reference sequence). Trimming removed 4 bases from V and 6 bases from J, with 9 bases in between. CDR3 nucleotide sequence: TGCGCCAGCAGTGGGACAGAGGCCGGGGAGCTGTTTTTT. It translates to CASSGTEAGELFF.

V gene TRBV9 combines with J gene TRBJ2-5; the D gene could be TRBD1 or TRBD2 (5 bases each). This CDR3 has 15 amino acids. Germline CDR1 SGDLS, CDR2 YYNGEE. Trimming cost V 0 bases and J 4 bases, with 13 bases left between them. The CDR3 reads CASSVDPQGPETQYF. The CDR3 nucleotides read TGTGCCAGCAGCGTAGATCCTCAGGGACCAGAGACCCAGTACTTC.

The rearrangement uses TRBV4-3 and TRBJ2-1; D possibly uses TRBD1 or TRBD2 (5 bases each). Germline lookup yields CDR1 LGHNA and CDR2 YSLEER. This CDR3 spans 18 amino acids. The V end lost 0 bases, the J end lost 0 bases, and 15 bases lay between the germline ends. In DNA form, the CDR3 reads TGCGCCAGCAGCCAAGACCGGGACGGACCTAGCTCCTACAATGAGCAGTTCTTC. Protein sequence: CASSQDRDGPSSYNEQFF.

The rearrangement links TRBV6-1 to TRBJ1-2, with no clear D. Germline V gene sequence: CDR1 MNHNS, CDR2 SASEGT. The V and J ends lost 3 bases and 3 bases respectively, with 2 bases between them. The CDR3 contains 11 residues. CDR3 DNA sequence: TGTGCCAGCAGTGAGTACTATGGCTACACCTTC. It yields the protein CASSEYYGYTF.

The rearrangement uses TRBV28 and TRBJ2-1; TRBD2 agrees at 10 bases. The trim removed 7 bases at V and 7 bases at J, leaving 7 bases unmatched. Germline assignment: CDR1 MDHEN and CDR2 SYDVKM. The CDR3 length is 14 residues. CDR3: CASTWTSGYNEQFF. CDR3 nucleotides: TGTGCCAGCACCTGGACTAGCGGTTATAATGAGCAGTTCTTC.

This clone qualifies as medium-sized. The rearrangement links TRBV6-4 to TRBJ2-3; 7 positions agree with TRBD1. Germline CDR1 reads MRHNA; CDR2 reads SNTAGT. The CDR3 consists of 14 residues. J gave up 1 base and V 3 bases, and 1 base lay outside the gene matches. The CDR3 reads CASSEGQGTDTQYF. Here the CDR3 DNA reads TGTGCCAGCAGTGAAGGACAGGGCACAGATACGCAGTATTTT.

The chain couples TRBV10-3 to TRBJ2-1; 8 nucleotides align to TRBD1. CDR1 is ENHRY, CDR2 SYGVKD, per germline. The CDR3 is 15 residues long. V lost 8 bases to trimming and J lost 1 base; unmatched junction nucleotides: 7. Here the CDR3 reads CAISGQGRSYNEQFF. DNA for the CDR3: TGTGCCATCTCAGGACAGGGAAGATCCTACAATGAGCAGTTCTTC.

The chain joins TRBV15 to TRBJ2-2, with 9 bases that match TRBD1. V was pared by 1 base and J by 7 bases, with 1 base of the junction left unmatched. This CDR3 spans 14 amino acids. The V gene's germline CDR1 is LNHNV and CDR2 YYDKDF (reference sequence). The CDR3 DNA reads TGTGCCACCAGCAGAGGACAGGGGGTCGGGGAGCTGTTTTTT. The encoded protein is CATSRGQGVGELFF. Complete variable domain (other parts from reference TRBV15 and TRBJ2-2): DAMVIQNPRYQVTQFGKPVTLSCSQTLNHNVMYWYQQKSSQAPKLLFHYYDKDFNNEADTPDNFQSRRPNTSFCFLDIRSPGLGDTAMYLCATSRGQGVGELFFGEGSRLTVL.